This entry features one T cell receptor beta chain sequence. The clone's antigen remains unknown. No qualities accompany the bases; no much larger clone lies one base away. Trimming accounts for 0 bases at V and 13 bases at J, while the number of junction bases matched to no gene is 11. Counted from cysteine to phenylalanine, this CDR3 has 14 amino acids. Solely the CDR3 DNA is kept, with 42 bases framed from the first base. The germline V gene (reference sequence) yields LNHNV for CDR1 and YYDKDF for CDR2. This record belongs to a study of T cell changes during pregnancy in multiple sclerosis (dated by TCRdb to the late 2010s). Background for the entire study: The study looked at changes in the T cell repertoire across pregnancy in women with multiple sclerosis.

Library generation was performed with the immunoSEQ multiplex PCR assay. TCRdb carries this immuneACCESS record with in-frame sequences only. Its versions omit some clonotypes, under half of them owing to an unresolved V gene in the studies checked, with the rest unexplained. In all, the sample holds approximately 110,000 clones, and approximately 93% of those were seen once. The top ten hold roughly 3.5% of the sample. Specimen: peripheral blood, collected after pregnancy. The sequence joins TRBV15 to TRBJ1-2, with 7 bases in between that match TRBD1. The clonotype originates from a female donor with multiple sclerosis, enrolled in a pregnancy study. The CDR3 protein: CATSRDLQGIVGTF. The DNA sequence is TGTGCCACCAGCAGAGACCTACAGGGGATCGTGGGCACCTTC.